This T cell receptor (beta chain) was captured in a study of neurological immune-mediated disorders. Study outcomes and limitations: Because no CDR3 amino acid sequences were shared across subjects by expanded clones, private repertoires were suggested in all groups.

This clonotype was seen many times. No antigen is known for it. The yield of each sequencing run was over 160 million TCR-beta sequences from 15-18 subjects. TCRdb re-analysed the 5' RACE reads in MiXCR, keeping a single row per CDR3 protein. Here the sample spans about 60,000 distinct CDR3 sequences, about 3.5% being singletons. V was cut by 0 bases and J by 3 bases, with 15 bases left in between. The CDR3 contains 16 residues. Germline assignment: CDR1 DFQATT and CDR2 SNEGSKA (reference sequence). The sequenced sample consisted of PBMCs. The rearrangement uses TRBV20-1 and TRBJ1-3; D call uncertain. The sequence derives from a woman in her forties or fifties with multiple sclerosis. DNA for the CDR3: TGCAGTGCTAGAGACCGGAGGTGGACTGTTGGAAACACCATATATTTT. Translating gives CSARDRRWTVGNTIYF.